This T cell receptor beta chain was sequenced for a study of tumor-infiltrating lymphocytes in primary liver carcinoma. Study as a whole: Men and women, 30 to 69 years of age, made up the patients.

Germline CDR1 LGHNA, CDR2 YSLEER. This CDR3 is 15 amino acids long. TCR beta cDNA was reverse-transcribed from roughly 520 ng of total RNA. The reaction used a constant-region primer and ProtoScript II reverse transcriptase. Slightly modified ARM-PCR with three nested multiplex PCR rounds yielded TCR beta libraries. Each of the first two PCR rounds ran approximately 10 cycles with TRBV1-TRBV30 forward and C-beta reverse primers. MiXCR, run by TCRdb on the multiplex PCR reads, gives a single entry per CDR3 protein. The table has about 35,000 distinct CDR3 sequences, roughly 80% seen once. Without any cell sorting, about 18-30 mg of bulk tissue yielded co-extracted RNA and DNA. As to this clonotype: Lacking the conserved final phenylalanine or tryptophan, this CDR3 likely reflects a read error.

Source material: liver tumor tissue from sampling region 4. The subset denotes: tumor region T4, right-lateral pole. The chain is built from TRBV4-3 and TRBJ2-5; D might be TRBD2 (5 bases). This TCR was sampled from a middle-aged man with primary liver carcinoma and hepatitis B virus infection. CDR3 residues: CASRQGPGGLETQYL. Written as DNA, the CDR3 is TGCGCCAGCAGACAAGGTCCAGGAGGCTTGGAGACTCAGTACCTC.